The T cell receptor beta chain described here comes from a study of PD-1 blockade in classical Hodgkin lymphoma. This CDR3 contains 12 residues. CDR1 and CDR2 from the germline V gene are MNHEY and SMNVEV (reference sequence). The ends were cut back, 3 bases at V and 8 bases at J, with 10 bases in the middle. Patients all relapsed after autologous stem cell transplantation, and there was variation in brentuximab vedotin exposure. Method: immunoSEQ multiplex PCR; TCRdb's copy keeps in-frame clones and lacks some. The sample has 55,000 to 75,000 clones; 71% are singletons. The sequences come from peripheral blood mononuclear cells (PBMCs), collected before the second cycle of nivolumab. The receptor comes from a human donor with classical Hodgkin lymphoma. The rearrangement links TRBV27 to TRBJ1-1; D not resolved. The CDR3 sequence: CASSFPGREAFF. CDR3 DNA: TGTGCCAGCAGTTTCCCGGGCAGGGAAGCTTTCTTT.